This T cell receptor (beta chain) was identified during a study of OX40 agonist ivuxolimab in advanced cancers. Study summary: Patients in dose escalation had liver, melanoma, kidney or head and neck cancers. Participants, 65% to 85% male, averaged around 64 years of age, ranging from about 23 to 90. General study findings and limits: In the 0.1 to 3.0 mg/kg range, CD4+ and CD8+ blood T cells had expanded clonally by week 6.

Germline CDR1 reads SNHLY; CDR2 reads FYNNEI. The CDR3 loop spans 14 amino acids. Trimming stripped 5 bases from V and 4 bases from J, with 14 bases between. Method: immunoSEQ multiplex PCR; TCRdb's copy keeps in-frame clones and lacks some. The sample has approximately 98,000 clones, around 80% seen once. If patients had autoimmune disease history or systemic immunosuppression, they were excluded. As regards this clone: Its specificity is unknown.

This TCR was sampled from an adult with an advanced solid tumor such as melanoma, head and neck, liver or kidney cancer. Sequences were derived from CD4+ or CD8+ T cells sorted from blood, sampled in a trial of the OX40 agonist ivuxolimab. The V and J genes are TRBV2 and TRBJ1-1; D unresolved. The CDR3 protein is CASSSPAWGTEAFF. CDR3 DNA: TGTGCCAGCAGTTCCCCCGCTTGGGGCACTGAAGCTTTCTTT.